This T cell receptor (beta chain) appears in the sequencing data of a study of early T cells in non-severe SARS-CoV-2 infection. V was trimmed by 4 bases and J by 2 bases, leaving 12 bases between them. The CDR3 length is 15 residues. The germline gives CDR1 SGDLS, CDR2 YYNGEE. This clonotype has only a few counts. TCRdb fed the 5' RACE reads into MiXCR, producing one record per CDR3 protein. The sample lists tens of thousands of distinct CDR3 sequences; around 13% were seen once. Here the sequenced sample was whole blood, taken at baseline. The chain combines TRBV9 with TRBJ2-2; a possible D gene is TRBD2 (5 bases). The source is an adult who was a healthcare worker with PCR-confirmed SARS-CoV-2 infection or an uninfected control (not recorded which). This chain's CDR3 is CASSPDGINTGELFF. Here the CDR3 DNA reads TGTGCCAGCAGCCCGGACGGGATTAACACCGGGGAGCTGTTTTTT.